The 19 T cell receptor beta chains below were found in one sample sequenced in a study of Ad26.COV2.S vaccination and SARS-CoV-2 variants. The data were produced by immunoSEQ multiplex PCR, yet TCRdb's version contains in-frame clones alone and is incomplete. The sample lists around 370,000 clones, approximately 81% seen once, with about 3.3% in the top ten. The treatment is: 19 received Ad26.COV2.S at low or high dose, single or two shots; 5 received placebo; per-sample allocation not given. Each sample was drawn 63 days after the first injection (of vaccine or placebo). The source was peripheral blood, collected in a trial of Ad26.COV2.S vaccine versus placebo. The receptor source for this set is a person between 18 and 65 years old who received the Ad26.COV2.S COVID-19 vaccine or a placebo.

The rearrangement joins TRBV5-1 to TRBJ2-3; D possibly corresponds to TRBD2 (6 bases). The CDR3 consists of 15 residues. CDR1 is SGHRS and CDR2 is YFSETQ in the germline V gene. Trimming stripped 1 base from V and 2 bases from J, with 11 bases between. The CDR3 DNA reads as TGCGCCAGCAGCTTGATGACTAGTTCCACAGATACGCAGTATTTT. Translation: CASSLMTSSTDTQYF.

The rearrangement joins TRBV3-1 (or the pseudogene TRBV3-2) to TRBJ2-2, with 9 bases that match TRBD2. The CDR3 extends over 15 amino acids. The trim removed 5 bases at V and 7 bases at J, leaving 8 bases unmatched. Per germline, CDR1 LGHDT and CDR2 YNNKEL (reference sequence). The CDR3 DNA is TGTGCCAGCAGCGAGCTAGCGGGAAGGGTCGGGGAGCTGTTTTTT. Encoded protein: CASSELAGRVGELFF.

The chain carries TRBV6-6 and TRBJ2-7; 7 nucleotides align to TRBD2. Trimming cost V 5 bases and J 3 bases; bases outside gene matches: 1. Looked up from germline, CDR1 is MNHNY and CDR2 is SVGAGI (reference sequence). The CDR3 runs 12 residues. The DNA of the CDR3 is TGTGCCAGCAGTCGGGGGGTCTACGAGCAGTACTTC. This encodes CASSRGVYEQYF.

The chain is built from TRBV19 and TRBJ2-5, with D possibly being TRBD1 (6 bases). Per germline, CDR1 LNHDA and CDR2 SQIVND (reference sequence). The CDR3 loop spans 14 amino acids. V lost 6 bases to trimming and J lost 0 bases, with 11 bases between them. CDR3 DNA: TGTGCCAGTAGGAACCGGACAGACCAAGAGACCCAGTACTTC. Protein: CASRNRTDQETQYF.

CDR3 coding DNA: TGCGCCAGCAGAGGAGATACCAACGTCCTGACTTTC. It specifies CASRGDTNVLTF. This rearrangement joins TRBV10-2 to TRBJ2-6; D uncertain. The CDR3 runs to 12 residues. Germline V gene sequence: CDR1 WSHSY, CDR2 SAAADI. Between the trimmed V and J ends, which lost 6 bases and 8 bases, there was a span of 8 bases.

This rearrangement joins TRBV18 to TRBJ2-7; D might be TRBD2 (7 bases). Looked up from germline, CDR1 is KGHSH and CDR2 is LQKENI. The CDR3 runs to 16 residues. V lost 2 bases and J lost 3, with 17 bases in between. CDR3 region: CASSPVGGEQGYEQYF. The CDR3, as DNA: TGTGCCAGCTCACCAGTGGGGGGGGAACAGGGCTACGAGCAGTACTTC.

As concerns this clone: Its ends do not fully match the called genes, so a read error is possible. The V call is TRBV7-7, the J call TRBJ2-5; TRBD2 matches 8 bases. Germline CDR1 reads SSHAT; CDR2 reads FNYEAQ (reference sequence). The CDR3 contains 16 residues. CDR3 residues: CASTLLTGGPGETQYF. The CDR3 coding sequence is TGTGCTAGCACCCTTTTGACGGGGGGGCCGGGGGAGACCCAGTACTTC.

The V gene is TRBV5-1, the J gene TRBJ2-5, with D uncertain. The germline gives CDR1 SGHRS, CDR2 YFSETQ. V was pared by 6 bases and J by 4 bases, with 16 bases between. The CDR3 is made up of 14 amino acids. The DNA for the CDR3 is TGCGCCAGCACCGAAAAAGGCAGTGGAGAGACCCAGTACTTC. Amino acids: CASTEKGSGETQYF.

This rearrangement joins TRBV18 to TRBJ2-1; 9 positions match TRBD1. Trimming at V came to 5 bases and at J to 5 bases, leaving 7 bases not matched to a gene. CDR3 length equals 15 residues. Germline values: CDR1 KGHSH, CDR2 LQKENI. CDR3 sequence: CASSSGTGSNNEQFF. The CDR3 DNA follows: TGTGCCAGCTCATCCGGGACAGGGTCCAACAATGAGCAGTTCTTC.

The chain employs TRBV7-2 and TRBJ2-5, with 7 bases identical to TRBD1. This CDR3 comprises 14 residues. Trimming cost V 5 bases and J 5 bases; bases outside gene matches: 8. Germline V gene sequence: CDR1 SGHTA, CDR2 FQGNSA. As DNA, the CDR3 is TGTGCCAGCAGCGCGACAGGGTGGAGGGAGACCCAGTACTTC. As protein: CASSATGWRETQYF.

The rearrangement links TRBV5-1 to TRBJ2-3; 9 bases fit TRBD2. The CDR3 totals 17 residues. CDR1 is SGHRS and CDR2 is YFSETQ in the germline V gene. Losses at the gene ends were 5 bases for V and 3 bases for J; bases not matched to a gene: 13. CDR3 residues: CASSEGTSSQGTDTQYF. The CDR3 DNA reads as TGCGCCAGCAGTGAGGGGACTAGCTCCCAGGGGACAGATACGCAGTATTTT. The full variable domain, rest sourced from reference TRBV5-1 and TRBJ2-3, is KAGVTQTPRYLIKTRGQQVTLSCSPISGHRSVSWYQQTPGQGLQFLFEYFSETQRNKGNFPGRFSGRQFSNSRSEMNVSTLELGDSALYLCASSEGTSSQGTDTQYFGPGTRLTVL.

V usage is TRBV4-2 and J usage is TRBJ2-2; TRBD2 matches at 8 bases. This CDR3 region has 18 residues. Germline loops: CDR1 LGHNA, CDR2 YNFKEQ. J gave up 4 bases and V 2 bases, and 12 bases lay outside the gene matches. The CDR3 reads CASSQPRYSGAGTGELFF. The CDR3 DNA sequence: TGTGCCAGCAGCCAACCACGGTATAGCGGGGCGGGCACCGGGGAGCTGTTTTTT.

The chain uses TRBV28 and TRBJ2-7; perhaps D is TRBD1 or TRBD2 (5 bases each). Germline CDR1 and CDR2: MDHEN and SYDVKM. The V end was cut by 7 bases, the J end by 6 bases, with 13 bases between. CDR3 size: 12 residues. The DNA of the CDR3 is TGTGCCAGCACAGGGAGCCCCCTCGAGCAGTACTTC. This codes for CASTGSPLEQYF.

The gene calls are TRBV28 and TRBJ2-1; weak D call: TRBD1 (6 bases). Trimming took 3 bases from V and 5 from J, leaving 14 bases between them. Germline CDR1 and CDR2: MDHEN and SYDVKM. The CDR3 runs 15 residues. The CDR3 loop is CASSFEGRGHNEQFF. Written as DNA, the CDR3 is TGTGCCAGCAGTTTCGAGGGCAGGGGCCACAATGAGCAGTTCTTC.

The J gene is TRBJ2-4, the V gene TRBV5-6; TRBD2 might be the D (6 bases). The CDR3 is made up of 16 amino acids. In germline, CDR1 is SGHDT, CDR2 YYEEEE. Trimming removed 2 bases at V and 3 bases at J, with 15 bases between. CDR3 coding DNA: TGTGCCAGCAGCTTCTGGGGCAGGGAGGTCAAAAACATTCAGTACTTC. As protein: CASSFWGREVKNIQYF.

This sequence joins TRBV19 and TRBJ2-7, with 13 bases matching TRBD2. The germline V gene encodes CDR1 LNHDA and CDR2 SQIVND (reference sequence). V shed 1 base, J shed 6 bases, and the junction held 6 bases outside the gene matches. The CDR3 spans 16 residues. CDR3 residues: CASSIVGLAGDVEQYF. Written as DNA, the CDR3 is TGTGCCAGTAGTATAGTCGGACTAGCGGGAGATGTCGAGCAGTACTTC.

V gene TRBV4-3 combines with J gene TRBJ1-2; no definite D call. Germline V CDR1 and CDR2: LGHNA, YSLEER. Trimming stripped 2 bases from V and 3 bases from J, with 10 bases between. The length of the CDR3 is 14 residues. The CDR3 sequence: CASSQSIEDYGYTF. The CDR3 nucleotides are TGCGCCAGCAGCCAATCGATAGAAGACTATGGCTACACCTTC.

J is TRBJ1-5 and V is TRBV5-6; D uncertain. Germline V gene data show CDR1 as SGHDT and CDR2 as YYEEEE. The germline V and J ends were trimmed by 4 bases and 0 bases, with 11 bases remaining between them. This CDR3 is built from 15 residues. CDR3 DNA sequence: TGTGCCAGCAGCAGATCGACATATAGCAATCAGCCCCAGCATTTT. Translation gives CASSRSTYSNQPQHF.

The genes are TRBV7-2 and TRBJ1-2; no firm D call. This CDR3 has 15 amino acids. V was clipped by 4 bases and J by 0 bases, with 12 bases between them. Germline V lookup: CDR1 SGHTA, CDR2 FQGNSA. CDR3 coding DNA: TGTGCCAGCAGCTCCTGGATTTTAGCTAACTATGGCTACACCTTC. As protein: CASSSWILANYGYTF.